What follows are 14 T cell receptor beta chains derived from one specimen sequenced in a study of shared clonotypes between healthy human individuals. Clones were read by immunoSEQ multiplex PCR, and TCRdb kept only the in-frame ones, dropping some. This sample has about 2.4 million clones; roughly 93% occur once, and the top ten carry 0.36%. Sequenced sample: naive CD4+ T cells from PBMCs. The subset is: CD45RA+ positively selected. The receptors derive from a man aged 18 to 35 in good health. Some clones in this sample may be carry-over from other donors' samples.

This clone appeared once. This chain connects TRBV15 to TRBJ2-7; 8 bases line up with TRBD1. This CDR3 is 13 amino acids long. Losses at the gene ends were 3 bases for V and 4 bases for J; bases not matched to a gene: 2. Germline CDR1 reads LNHNV; CDR2 reads YYDKDF (reference sequence). CDR3 in amino acids: CATSRRQGYEQYF. CDR3 nucleotide sequence: TGTGCCACCAGCAGGCGACAGGGGTACGAGCAGTACTTC.

The CDR3 here is CASSLPKPGVYEQYF. CDR3 DNA sequence: TGTGCCAGCAGCTTACCTAAGCCGGGAGTCTACGAGCAGTACTTC. J is TRBJ2-7 and V is TRBV11-2; a weak D match, TRBD2 (6 bases). The CDR3 covers 15 residues. V was cut by 2 bases and J by 3 bases, with 14 bases left in between. The germline CDR1 and CDR2 sequences are SGHAT and FQNNGV. Full variable domain (remainder filled in from reference TRBV11-2 and TRBJ2-7): EAGVAQSPRYKIIEKRQSVAFWCNPISGHATLYWYQQILGQGPKLLIQFQNNGVVDDSQLPKDRFSAERLKGVDSTLKIQPAKLEDSAVYLCASSLPKPGVYEQYFGPGTRLTVT.

CDR3 amino acids: CASSLRGSGDRTDTQYF. CDR3 bases: TGTGCCAGCAGCTTAAGGGGTAGCGGGGACCGAACAGATACGCAGTATTTT. The rearrangement joins TRBV7-3 to TRBJ2-3; TRBD2 agrees at 8 bases. There are 17 residues in the CDR3. CDR1 SGHTA and CDR2 FQGTGA come from the germline V gene. The V and J ends lost 1 base and 3 bases, in that order; junction bases with no gene match: 9.

Written as DNA, the CDR3 is TGCGCCAGCAGCCAGGGACAGGGATTCTACGAGCAGTACTTC. This sequence encodes CASSQGQGFYEQYF. The V call is TRBV5-1, the J call TRBJ2-7; 9 bases are shared with TRBD1. The CDR3 is made up of 14 amino acids. V was pared by 4 bases and J by 3 bases, with 5 bases of the junction left unmatched. Germline V gene lookup returns CDR1 SGHRS and CDR2 YFSETQ.

This clone is a singleton in its sample. In DNA form, the CDR3 reads TGTGCCAGCAGTTACTCGCGGGGACCCGCCTACGAGCAGTACTTC. It encodes CASSYSRGPAYEQYF. V gene TRBV6-6 combines with J gene TRBJ2-7; D is possibly TRBD2 (6 bases). The germline CDR1 and CDR2 sequences are MNHNY and SVGAGI (reference sequence). The CDR3 extends over 15 amino acids. Trimming took 0 bases from V and 2 from J, leaving 11 bases between them.

V is TRBV5-1 and J is TRBJ2-7; 8 bases agree with TRBD1. CDR1 is SGHRS and CDR2 is YFSETQ in the germline V gene. The CDR3 sequence is 15 residues long. Unmatched junction bases numbered 9, after V lost 4 bases and J lost 3 bases. CDR3 sequence (DNA): TGCGCCAGCAGCCCCATACAGGGGGTCATCTACGAGCAGTACTTC. This gives the protein CASSPIQGVIYEQYF.

On this clone: The same CDR3 is also encoded by other DNA sequences in this sample. The chain uses TRBV2 and TRBJ2-6, with D possibly being TRBD1 or TRBD2 (5 bases each). The CDR3 loop spans 15 amino acids. V was shortened by 4 bases and J by 0 bases, with 7 bases between the two germline ends. CDR1 is SNHLY and CDR2 is FYNNEI in the germline V gene. CDR3 sequence (DNA): TGTGCCAGCAGTGGGGGGAGCTCTGGGGCCAACGTCCTGACTTTC. Translated, it gives CASSGGSSGANVLTF.

The rearrangement links TRBV5-1 to TRBJ2-7, with D possibly TRBD1 on 5 matching bases. Trimming left V 4 bases short and J 3 bases short, with 14 bases between. Germline CDR1 SGHRS, CDR2 YFSETQ. The CDR3 runs 14 residues. This chain's CDR3 is CASSDQGSNYEQYF. As DNA, the CDR3 is TGCGCCAGCAGCGACCAGGGTTCCAACTACGAGCAGTACTTC. Full variable domain (outside the CDR3, taken from reference TRBV5-1 and TRBJ2-7): KAGVTQTPRYLIKTRGQQVTLSCSPISGHRSVSWYQQTPGQGLQFLFEYFSETQRNKGNFPGRFSGRQFSNSRSEMNVSTLELGDSALYLCASSDQGSNYEQYFGPGTRLTVT.

As concerns this clone: Mismatch with germline at one junction end may stem from a read error. The V gene is TRBV20-1, the J gene TRBJ2-7, with D unclear. Germline V gives CDR1 DFQATT, CDR2 SNEGSKA (reference sequence). The CDR3 covers 10 residues. Written as DNA, the CDR3 is TGCAGTGCTAGAGATCAAAGGGTATTCTTC. As protein: CSARDQRVFF.

Only one count was recorded for this clone. The gene calls are TRBV4-1 and TRBJ2-4, with 8 bases aligning to TRBD2. V trimming: 0 bases; J trimming: 8 bases; junction bases outside the gene matches: 6. Germline V CDR1 and CDR2: MGHRA, YSYEKL. This CDR3 is built from 15 residues. The CDR3 sequence: CASSQDAGAGDIQYF. The CDR3 region has the DNA TGCGCCAGCAGCCAAGATGCGGGAGCGGGAGACATTCAGTACTTC.

The chain uses TRBV5-5 and TRBJ1-5, with D unclear. Germline values: CDR1 SGHKS, CDR2 YYEKEE (reference sequence). Trimming pared 1 base from V and 4 bases from J, leaving 12 bases between. The CDR3 is 15 residues long. The CDR3 here is CASSLIIQFNQPQHF. The DNA for the CDR3 is TGTGCCAGCAGCTTGATAATCCAGTTTAATCAGCCCCAGCATTTT. The full variable domain, completed using reference TRBV5-5 and TRBJ1-5, is DAGVTQSPTHLIKTRGQQVTLRCSPISGHKSVSWYQQVLGQGPQFIFQYYEKEERGRGNFPDRFSARQFPNYSSELNVNALLLGDSALYLCASSLIIQFNQPQHFGDGTRLSIL.

The rearrangement links TRBV19 to TRBJ2-1; unclear D gene. V lost 9 bases and J lost 0, with 15 bases in between. The CDR3 loop spans 15 amino acids. In germline, CDR1 is LNHDA, CDR2 SQIVND (reference sequence). The CDR3 nucleotides read TGTGCCAGCTCACCAAGCTCCAGCTCCTACAATGAGCAGTTCTTC. Encoded protein: CASSPSSSSYNEQFF.

This clone was seen once. J is TRBJ2-2 and V is TRBV5-1; D may be TRBD1 (6 bases). This CDR3 is 14 amino acids long. Trimming took 3 bases from V and 8 from J, leaving 14 bases between them. Germline values: CDR1 SGHRS, CDR2 YFSETQ. This chain's CDR3 is CASSSGIRGGELFF. The CDR3 region has the DNA TGCGCCAGCAGCTCCGGGATCAGGGGTGGGGAGCTGTTTTTT.

A note on this clone: Other DNA sequences from this sample encode an identical CDR3 as well. V and J are TRBV28 and TRBJ2-2; no firm D call. The CDR3 loop spans 12 amino acids. The germline gives CDR1 MDHEN, CDR2 SYDVKM. V lost 6 bases and J lost 2, with 4 bases in between. CDR3 in amino acids: CASRENTGELFF. Here the CDR3 DNA reads TGTGCCAGCAGGGAAAACACCGGGGAGCTGTTTTTT. The full variable domain, rest sourced from reference TRBV28 and TRBJ2-2, is DVKVTQSSRYLVKRTGEKVFLECVQDMDHENMFWYRQDPGLGLRLIYFSYDVKMKEKGDIPEGYSVSREKKERFSLILESASTNQTSMYLCASRENTGELFFGEGSRLTVL.